These 6 T cell receptor beta chains originate from one sample sequenced in a study of blood T cell repertoires in COVID-19. Profiled with immunoSEQ multiplex PCR; TCRdb holds only in-frame clones, not every one. The sample lists 250,000 or so clones, less than 90% occurring once. The sequenced sample was peripheral blood. The receptors come from a woman between 40 and 50 years old who had recovered from COVID-19.

This chain connects TRBV14 to TRBJ2-1; the match to TRBD1 covers 11 bases. The CDR3 has 16 amino acids. With V trimmed by 0 bases and J by 10 bases, 8 bases remained unmatched. Germline CDR1 and CDR2: SGHDN and FVKESK. The DNA of the CDR3 is TGTGCCAGCAGCCAAGACCTGGACAGGGGGCGCTGGGAGCAGTTCTTC. It yields the protein CASSQDLDRGRWEQFF.

This sequence joins TRBV27 and TRBJ1-6; D is perhaps TRBD1 (5 bases). This CDR3 comprises 14 residues. Germline V gene lookup returns CDR1 MNHEY and CDR2 SMNVEV (reference sequence). The V and J ends lost 4 bases and 10 bases respectively, with 14 bases between them. This chain's CDR3 is CASSSPSWGSPLHF. In DNA form, the CDR3 reads TGTGCCAGCAGTTCCCCCTCCTGGGGCTCACCCCTCCACTTT.

The gene calls are TRBV7-9 and TRBJ1-6; 8 positions match TRBD1. The V segment lost 1 base and the J segment 10 bases; nucleotides outside the gene matches: 12. This CDR3 has 17 amino acids. CDR1 SEHNR and CDR2 FQNEAQ come from the germline V gene (reference sequence). CDR3 DNA: TGTGCCAGCAGCTTAGGTCGGGTTGGCAGGGGGCGCTCACCCCTCCACTTT. This codes for CASSLGRVGRGRSPLHF.

The chain couples TRBV11-2 to TRBJ1-1; 7 nucleotides agree with TRBD1. The CDR3 length is 12 residues. The ends lost 0 bases at V and 11 bases at J; junction bases unmatched: 3. Per germline, CDR1 SGHAT and CDR2 FQNNGV. The CDR3 DNA reads as TGTGCCAGCAGCTTAGAGGGGACAGACGCTTTCTTT. Protein sequence: CASSLEGTDAFF.

V usage is TRBV30 and J usage is TRBJ1-1, with a weak D call TRBD1 (5 bases). V was clipped by 3 bases and J by 0 bases, with 11 bases between them. The germline V gene encodes CDR1 GTSNPN and CDR2 SVGIG (reference sequence). This CDR3 is 14 amino acids long. The CDR3 DNA reads TGTGCCTGGAGCAGGGCCCCCTTGAACACTGAAGCTTTCTTT. Translating gives CAWSRAPLNTEAFF.

V gene TRBV7-9 combines with J gene TRBJ2-3; the match to TRBD2 covers 7 bases. The CDR3 spans 16 residues. The ends lost 2 bases at V and 2 bases at J; junction bases unmatched: 7. The germline V gene has CDR1 SEHNR and CDR2 FQNEAQ (reference sequence). The CDR3 DNA reads as TGTGCCAGCAGCTTACCTCGGCTAGCGGACACAGATACGCAGTATTTT. Its protein product is CASSLPRLADTDTQYF.